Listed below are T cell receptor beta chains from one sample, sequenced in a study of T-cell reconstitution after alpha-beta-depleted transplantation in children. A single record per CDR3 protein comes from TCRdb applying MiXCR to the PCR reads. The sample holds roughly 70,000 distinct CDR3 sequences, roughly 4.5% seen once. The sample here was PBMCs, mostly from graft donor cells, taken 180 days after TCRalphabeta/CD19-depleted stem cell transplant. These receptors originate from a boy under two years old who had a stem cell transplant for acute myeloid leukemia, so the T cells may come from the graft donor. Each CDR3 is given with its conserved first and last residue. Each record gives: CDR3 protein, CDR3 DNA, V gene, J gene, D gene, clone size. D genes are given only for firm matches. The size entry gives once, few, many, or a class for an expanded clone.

CDR3aa: CSAPPSRGISGDTQYF
CDR3nt: TGCAGTGCTCCTCCTTCGAGGGGGATAAGTGGAGATACGCAGTATTTT
v_gene: TRBV20-1
j_gene: TRBJ2-3
d_gene: -
abundance: many

CDR3aa: CASSLALQRTEAFF
CDR3nt: TGTGCCAGCAGTTTAGCATTACAGAGGACTGAAGCTTTCTTT
v_gene: TRBV12-3/TRBV12-4
j_gene: TRBJ1-1
d_gene: -
abundance: many

CDR3aa: CASKGAQSYNEQFF
CDR3nt: TGCGCCAGCAAGGGGGCGCAATCCTACAATGAGCAGTTCTTC
v_gene: TRBV5-1
j_gene: TRBJ2-1
d_gene: TRBD1
abundance: many

CDR3aa: CASSLGRGWNTEAFF
CDR3nt: TGTGCCAGCAGCCTGGGACGGGGATGGAACACTGAAGCTTTCTTT
v_gene: TRBV5-4
j_gene: TRBJ1-1
d_gene: -
abundance: few

CDR3aa: CASSLIMAGAIRETQYF
CDR3nt: TGTGCCAGCAGCTTAATTATGGCGGGGGCTATCCGCGAGACCCAGTACTTC
v_gene: TRBV11-2
j_gene: TRBJ2-5
d_gene: -
abundance: many

CDR3aa: CAAGTSEETQYF
CDR3nt: TGTGCCGCCGGGACTAGCGAAGAGACCCAGTACTTC
v_gene: TRBV10-3
j_gene: TRBJ2-5
d_gene: TRBD2
abundance: many

CDR3aa: CASSPGGGSYNEQFF
CDR3nt: TGCGCCAGCAGCCCAGGGGGGGGCTCCTACAATGAGCAGTTCTTC
v_gene: TRBV4-1
j_gene: TRBJ2-1
d_gene: -
abundance: many

CDR3aa: CASSLGDGNTQYF
CDR3nt: TGTGCCAGCAGTTTAGGGGACGGAAATACGCAGTATTTT
v_gene: TRBV12-3/TRBV12-4
j_gene: TRBJ2-3
d_gene: -
abundance: many

CDR3aa: CSVPLGGRRETQYF
CDR3nt: TGCAGCGTTCCCCTCGGGGGGAGGAGGGAGACCCAGTACTTC
v_gene: TRBV29-1
j_gene: TRBJ2-5
d_gene: TRBD2
abundance: few

CDR3aa: CASSFVNQPQHF
CDR3nt: TGTGCCAGCAGCTTCGTGAATCAGCCCCAGCATTTT
v_gene: TRBV7-9
j_gene: TRBJ1-5
d_gene: -
abundance: few

CDR3aa: CASSLRNTEAFF
CDR3nt: TGTGCCAGCAGTTTAAGGAACACTGAAGCTTTCTTT
v_gene: TRBV12-3/TRBV12-4
j_gene: TRBJ1-1
d_gene: -
abundance: many

CDR3aa: CASSPPVVNEQFF
CDR3nt: TGTGCCAGCTCACCACCAGTGGTCAATGAGCAGTTCTTC
v_gene: TRBV18
j_gene: TRBJ2-1
d_gene: -
abundance: many

CDR3aa: CASTGDINQPQHF
CDR3nt: TGTGCCTCCACAGGGGATATCAATCAGCCCCAGCATTTT
v_gene: TRBV10-3
j_gene: TRBJ1-5
d_gene: TRBD1
abundance: many

CDR3aa: CASSALGTEPYEQYF
CDR3nt: TGTGCCAGCAGCGCCCTAGGTACGGAGCCCTACGAGCAGTACTTC
v_gene: TRBV9
j_gene: TRBJ2-7
d_gene: -
abundance: many

CDR3aa: CASRYGGQRNSPLHF
CDR3nt: TGTGCCAGCAGATATGGAGGACAGCGAAATTCACCCCTCCACTTT
v_gene: TRBV3-1
j_gene: TRBJ1-6
d_gene: -
abundance: many

CDR3aa: CASSPGAFGEKLFF
CDR3nt: TGCGCCAGCAGCCCCGGGGCCTTTGGCGAAAAACTGTTTTTT
v_gene: TRBV4-3
j_gene: TRBJ1-4
d_gene: -
abundance: many

CDR3aa: CASSNRQGSNQPQHF
CDR3nt: TGTGCCAGCAGTAACAGACAGGGAAGCAATCAGCCCCAGCATTTT
v_gene: TRBV6-5
j_gene: TRBJ1-5
d_gene: TRBD1
abundance: many

CDR3aa: CASSFGGAGQFF
CDR3nt: TGTGCCAGCAGTTTCGGGGGCGCAGGGCAGTTCTTC
v_gene: TRBV12-3/TRBV12-4
j_gene: TRBJ2-1
d_gene: -
abundance: many

CDR3aa: CASSFNQPQHF
CDR3nt: TGTGCCAGCAGTTTTAATCAGCCCCAGCATTTT
v_gene: TRBV28
j_gene: TRBJ1-5
d_gene: -
abundance: many

CDR3aa: CASSIGGDEQFF
CDR3nt: TGTGCCAGCAGCATCGGAGGGGATGAGCAGTTCTTC
v_gene: TRBV7-9
j_gene: TRBJ2-1
d_gene: -
abundance: many